Following are 13 T cell receptor beta chains from one sample sequenced in a study of neurological immune-mediated disorders. TCRdb called the 5' RACE reads again in MiXCR, with one record for every CDR3 protein. The profile covers tens of thousands of distinct CDR3 sequences, with 2% to 2.5% appearing a single time and roughly 2.5% taken by the ten largest. The sample comprised PBMCs. Receptors were obtained from a woman between 45 and 65 years old with multiple sclerosis.

There are many counts of this clonotype. An end of the junction differs from the germline gene, which may be a read error. The chain couples TRBV20-1 to TRBJ1-5; tentative D call: TRBD1 (6 bases). CDR3 length: 14 residues. CDR1 DFQATT and CDR2 SNEGSKA come from the germline V gene (reference sequence). The CDR3 is CSVVTGGGNQPQNF. In nucleotides, the CDR3 is TGCAGTGTCGTGACCGGGGGGGGCAATCAGCCCCAGAATTTT.

This clonotype was seen at least ten times. V and J are TRBV28 and TRBJ2-6, with D possibly being TRBD1 (5 bases). Per germline, CDR1 MDHEN and CDR2 SYDVKM. CDR3 length equals 17 residues. The germline V and J ends were trimmed by 5 bases and 2 bases, with 16 bases remaining between them. The CDR3 nucleotides are TGTGCCAGCAGTCTAACCCAGACAGTTCCTGGGGCCAACGTCCTGACTTTC. It encodes CASSLTQTVPGANVLTF.

This clonotype appeared many times. The V gene is TRBV4-1, the J gene TRBJ2-7, with D unresolved. Germline CDR1 reads MGHRA; CDR2 reads YSYEKL. CDR3 length equals 15 residues. With 0 bases removed from V and 3 bases from J, the gap between germline ends came to 12 bases. CDR3 region: CASSQEANRGYEQYF. The CDR3 nucleotides read TGCGCCAGCAGCCAAGAGGCCAATCGAGGCTACGAGCAGTACTTC.

This clonotype was seen many times. The V and J genes are TRBV20-1 and TRBJ2-3, with no clear D. The CDR3 consists of 10 residues. Germline V gene data show CDR1 as DFQATT and CDR2 as SNEGSKA (reference sequence). V lost 3 bases and J lost 11, with 9 bases in between. This chain's CDR3 is CSASPNMQYF. In DNA form, the CDR3 reads TGCAGTGCTAGTCCAAACATGCAGTATTTT.

The rearrangement uses TRBV5-1 and TRBJ2-7, with D possibly TRBD1 on 5 matching bases. The CDR3 is made up of 14 amino acids. Germline V gene lookup returns CDR1 SGHRS and CDR2 YFSETQ. V was clipped by 0 bases and J by 4 bases, with 11 bases between them. This chain's CDR3 is CASSLGEKGYEQYF. In DNA form, the CDR3 reads TGCGCCAGCAGCTTGGGGGAAAAGGGGTACGAGCAGTACTTC.

This clonotype was counted many times. The chain carries TRBV3-1 and TRBJ2-1, with D perhaps matching TRBD1 or TRBD2 (5 bases each). The V end lost 0 bases, the J end lost 8 bases, and 20 bases lay between the germline ends. This CDR3 is 17 amino acids long. Germline CDR1 reads LGHDT; CDR2 reads YNNKEL (reference sequence). The DNA for the CDR3 is TGTGCCAGCAGCCAAGATCACGGGACCCTTTTACTGGATGAGCAGTTCTTC. Translation gives CASSQDHGTLLLDEQFF.

This clonotype was picked up a small number of times. V usage is TRBV20-1 and J usage is TRBJ1-1, with TRBD1 matching over 7 bases. CDR1 is DFQATT, CDR2 SNEGSKA, per germline (reference sequence). V shed 6 bases and J 1 base; nucleotides not matched to a gene: 8. The CDR3 contains 14 residues. CDR3 in amino acids: CSASREGANTEAFF. Written as DNA, the CDR3 is TGCAGTGCCAGCAGGGAGGGGGCGAACACTGAAGCTTTCTTT.

This clonotype was recorded many times. V is TRBV4-1 and J is TRBJ2-7; the match to TRBD1 covers 9 bases. Per the germline V gene, CDR1 is MGHRA and CDR2 is YSYEKL. The CDR3 sequence is 15 residues long. Trimming took 0 bases from V and 7 from J; bases not matched to a gene: 7. The CDR3 sequence is CASSQEQGAIREQYF. The CDR3 region has the DNA TGCGCCAGCAGCCAAGAACAGGGGGCGATAAGAGAGCAGTACTTC.

This clonotype occurred many times. At one end, the junction sequence differs from germline, possibly due to a read error. V usage is TRBV7-7 and J usage is TRBJ1-1; 7 bases align to TRBD1. Germline V gene lookup returns CDR1 SSHAT and CDR2 FNYEAQ (reference sequence). This CDR3 has 15 residues. DNA of the CDR3: TGTGCTAGCAGCCTGAGGGGGCAAAGGAACACTGAAGCTTTCTTT. Its protein product is CASSLRGQRNTEAFF.

This clonotype was detected only a few times. CDR3 sequence (DNA): TGCAGTGCTCAAATCAGCGGCCATTCCGTAGATACGCAGTATTTT. Its protein is CSAQISGHSVDTQYF. The rearrangement links TRBV20-1 to TRBJ2-3; tentative D call: TRBD2 (5 bases). This CDR3 region has 15 residues. Trimming took off 5 bases at V and 5 bases at J, with 20 bases between the two ends. CDR1 is DFQATT, CDR2 SNEGSKA, per germline (reference sequence).

This clonotype was found many times. V gene TRBV18 combines with J gene TRBJ1-1; the match to TRBD1 covers 9 bases. The V gene's germline CDR1 is KGHSH and CDR2 LQKENI. The CDR3 extends over 17 amino acids. Trimming cost V 2 bases and J 1 base; bases outside gene matches: 8. CDR3 protein: CASSPNRGTGSNTEAFF. CDR3 sequence (DNA): TGTGCCAGCTCACCAAACCGGGGGACAGGGTCGAACACTGAAGCTTTCTTT.

This clonotype showed up many times. The chain couples TRBV20-1 to TRBJ2-3; 7 nucleotides align to TRBD1. V trimming: 4 bases; J trimming: 3 bases; junction bases outside the gene matches: 4. The CDR3 contains 13 residues. Looked up from germline, CDR1 is DFQATT and CDR2 is SNEGSKA (reference sequence). The CDR3 region is CSATDRSTDTQYF. The CDR3, as DNA: TGCAGTGCTACGGACAGGAGTACAGATACGCAGTATTTT.

This clonotype was picked up many times. The chain has TRBV24-1 and TRBJ2-1; TRBD1 matches at 9 bases. The ends lost 4 bases at V and 8 bases at J; junction bases unmatched: 8. Germline V CDR1 and CDR2: KGHDR, SFDVKD. The CDR3 is 15 residues long. The CDR3 is CATSDPRTGVDEQFF. The CDR3 DNA is TGTGCCACCAGTGACCCTCGGACAGGGGTCGATGAGCAGTTCTTC.